These 2 T cell receptor beta chains were all obtained from the same sample, sequenced in a study of T cell responses to AZD1222 COVID-19 vaccine. The method was immunoSEQ multiplex PCR; TCRdb's version includes in-frame clones alone and lacks a portion of them. Among 79,000 or so clones listed, 70% to 80% were seen once. Specimen: peripheral blood, collected 28 days after the second dose of the MenACWY control vaccine. These receptors were obtained from an adult who received the MenACWY meningococcal vaccine as a control.

This chain links TRBV28 with TRBJ1-2; D unclear. CDR1 is MDHEN, CDR2 SYDVKM, per germline. The CDR3 consists of 13 residues. Trimming took 3 bases from V and 3 from J, leaving 8 bases between them. The chain's CDR3 is CASSLPPDYGYTF. CDR3 bases: TGTGCCAGCAGTTTGCCGCCTGACTATGGCTACACCTTC.

This clone was counted between two and nine times. The V and J genes are TRBV4-1 and TRBJ1-6; D gene uncertain. Per germline, CDR1 MGHRA and CDR2 YSYEKL. V lost 1 base, J lost 14 bases, and 12 bases lay in between. This CDR3 region has 13 residues. The CDR3 loop reads CASSQAFGGTLHF. The CDR3 bases are TGCGCCAGCAGCCAAGCGTTTGGAGGAACCCTCCACTTT.